One and the same sample provided the 20 T cell receptor beta chains below, sequenced in a study of blood T cells in healthy people across ages. Then a second PCR, running roughly 7 to 11 cycles, was carried out with a sample-barcoded 5' primer and a J-beta primer mix. TCRdb re-analysed the 5' RACE reads in MiXCR, keeping a single row per CDR3 protein. The sample carries about 810,000 distinct CDR3 sequences, about 37% recorded once. The sequencing input was blood. These TCRs come from a man aged 18 to 30 in good health.

As regards this clonotype: An end of the junction does not agree with germline; a read error may underlie this. This rearrangement joins TRBV28 to TRBJ1-2; D remains ambiguous. Germline V lookup: CDR1 MDHEN, CDR2 SYDVKM. CDR3 length equals 15 residues. CDR3 DNA: TGTGCCGGCAGTGTACCGACGGGCACCAACTATGGCTACACCTTC. Translated, it gives CAGSVPTGTNYGYTF.

CDR3 DNA: TGTGCCAGCAGTGAAGAAGGAGGGGAGGATCAGCCCCAGCATTTT. Translated, it gives CASSEEGGEDQPQHF. This chain uses TRBV25-1 with TRBJ1-5; tentatively, D is TRBD1 (5 bases). Germline-derived CDR1 and CDR2 are MGHDK and SYGVNS. This CDR3 spans 15 amino acids. Trimming stripped 2 bases from V and 5 bases from J, with 13 bases between.

The chain recombines TRBV6-5 with TRBJ1-5; D is ambiguous. This CDR3 region has 14 residues. V lost 5 bases, J lost 0 bases, and 8 bases lay in between. Germline V gene lookup returns CDR1 MNHEY and CDR2 SVGAGI. The CDR3, as DNA: TGTGCCAGCAGTAAACAAGTTAGCAATCAGCCCCAGCATTTT. Translation: CASSKQVSNQPQHF.

J is TRBJ2-1 and V is TRBV6-2 or TRBV6-3, with 11 bases lining up with TRBD2. The CDR3 covers 15 residues. Germline CDR1 is MNHEY and CDR2 is SVGEGT. V shed 7 bases and J 6 bases; nucleotides not matched to a gene: 8. CDR3 residues: CASTNGLAGINEQFF. The CDR3 nucleotides read TGTGCCAGCACCAATGGACTAGCGGGTATCAATGAGCAGTTCTTC.

The genes are TRBV15 and TRBJ1-1; 9 nucleotides agree with TRBD1. Germline V lookup: CDR1 LNHNV, CDR2 YYDKDF (reference sequence). Trimming removed 2 bases from V and 4 bases from J; junction bases left unmatched: 11. The length of the CDR3 is 17 residues. CDR3 bases: TGTGCCACCAGCAGACAACCACGGACAGGGGTTGTCACTGAAGCTTTCTTT. Its translation: CATSRQPRTGVVTEAFF.

This chain joins TRBV29-1 and TRBJ2-4; the match to TRBD1 covers 9 bases. The V gene's germline CDR1 is SQVTM and CDR2 ANQGSEA. The CDR3 length is 13 residues. Trimming cost V 6 bases and J 4 bases; bases outside gene matches: 4. CDR3 in DNA: TGCAGCGTCACGACAGGGGGGAAAAACATTCAGTACTTC. It codes for CSVTTGGKNIQYF.

The sample holds a few counts of this clonotype. The V gene is TRBV12-3 or TRBV12-4, the J gene TRBJ1-5; no reliable D call. V lost 0 bases to trimming and J lost 3 bases, with 15 bases between them. This CDR3 has 17 residues. CDR3 nucleotides: TGTGCCAGCAGTTTAGCCCGGGTCCGCTCATTCAATCAGCCCCAGCATTTT. Residues: CASSLARVRSFNQPQHF.

This clonotype showed up just a few times. A much larger clonotype is one base distant, so this may be a read error. V gene TRBV12-3 or TRBV12-4 combines with J gene TRBJ2-5, with TRBD1 identical over 7 bases. The ends lost 5 bases at V and 2 bases at J; junction bases unmatched: 5. This CDR3 region has 14 residues. The CDR3 DNA follows: TGTGCCAGCAGTGTGGCAGGGGGTCAAGAGACCCAGTACTTC. Its translation: CASSVAGGQETQYF.

The gene calls are TRBV19 and TRBJ1-1; the match to TRBD1 covers 7 bases. Trimming at V came to 3 bases and at J to 4 bases, leaving 8 bases not matched to a gene. Germline CDR1 and CDR2: LNHDA and SQIVND (reference sequence). The CDR3 consists of 15 residues. The CDR3 DNA reads as TGTGCCAGTAGTATCAACCCGACAGGGATCACTGAAGCTTTCTTT. Residues: CASSINPTGITEAFF.

The chain links TRBV29-1 to TRBJ2-7, with 11 nucleotides matching TRBD1. There are 15 residues in the CDR3. Germline assignment: CDR1 SQVTM and CDR2 ANQGSEA. Trimming took 1 base from V and 3 from J; bases not matched to a gene: 5. CDR3 in DNA: TGCAGCGTTGAAGCCGGACAGGGGGCTGTCTACGAGCAGTACTTC. Translated: CSVEAGQGAVYEQYF.

A remark on this clonotype: This could be a read error, since a much larger clone is one nucleotide away. V is TRBV10-3 and J is TRBJ2-3; D call uncertain. V was shortened by 11 bases and J by 4 bases, with 13 bases between the two germline ends. The germline CDR1 and CDR2 sequences are ENHRY and SYGVKD. The CDR3 consists of 12 residues. The CDR3 bases are TGTGCCGCGGCACCAAGCGCAGATACGCAGTATTTT. Translation gives CAAAPSADTQYF.

This clonotype occurred a few times. The V and J genes are TRBV5-6 and TRBJ2-3; 7 bases are a match to TRBD1. This CDR3 region has 16 residues. With 0 bases clipped from V and 4 bases from J, the junction kept 8 bases outside the gene matches. CDR1 is SGHDT, CDR2 YYEEEE, per germline. The CDR3 spells CASSLAGQVRADTQYF. DNA for the CDR3: TGTGCCAGCAGCTTGGCCGGACAGGTCCGGGCAGATACGCAGTATTTT.

In its sample, this clonotype was seen many times. The chain is built from TRBV12-3 or TRBV12-4 and TRBJ2-1, with 9 bases matching TRBD2. This CDR3 is 16 amino acids long. V shed 3 bases, J shed 3 bases, and the junction held 6 bases outside the gene matches. In DNA, the CDR3 is TGTGCCAGCAGTTTTGGGGCGGGGGGGGTCTACAATGAGCAGTTCTTC. This codes for CASSFGAGGVYNEQFF.

The rearrangement links TRBV7-2 to TRBJ2-3, with D possibly TRBD2 on 7 matching bases. Germline V gene lookup returns CDR1 SGHTA and CDR2 FQGNSA. The CDR3 length is 15 residues. V was shortened by 1 base and J by 4 bases, with 12 bases between the two germline ends. The CDR3 DNA sequence: TGTGCCAGCAGCTTAGGTGGGGGGGCCCCAGATACGCAGTATTTT. The encoded protein is CASSLGGGAPDTQYF.

This clonotype occurred many times. This chain links TRBV29-1 with TRBJ2-1; D perhaps matches TRBD1 (6 bases). Germline CDR1 and CDR2: SQVTM and ANQGSEA. Trimming took 0 bases from V and 2 from J, leaving 11 bases between them. CDR3 length: 15 residues. CDR3 nucleotides: TGCAGCGTTGAAGAGGGCAGGGGAGCCTACAATGAGCAGTTCTTC. It yields the protein CSVEEGRGAYNEQFF.

The chain links TRBV18 to TRBJ1-1; D unclear. Trimming removed 4 bases from V and 1 base from J, with 13 bases in between. This CDR3 comprises 15 residues. Germline CDR1 KGHSH, CDR2 LQKENI. The CDR3 here is CASSRSSGQNTEAFF. CDR3 coding DNA: TGTGCCAGCTCACGATCTAGTGGCCAGAACACTGAAGCTTTCTTT.

This clonotype has a single count. A much larger clone is a single base away; this may be a read error. The conserved phenylalanine or tryptophan is not found at the CDR3 terminus, so this likely reflects a read error. The J gene is TRBJ2-4, the V gene TRBV4-1; tentatively, D is TRBD1 or TRBD2 (5 bases each). The end of the DNA aligns better with TRBJ2-7, so the J call may be wrong. The CDR3 is 14 amino acids. Germline CDR1 reads MGHRA; CDR2 reads YSYEKL. DNA for the CDR3: TGCGCCAGCAGCCCCCGGGACGCTTCCTACGAGCAGTACTTA. It codes for CASSPRDASYEQYL.

CDR3 in amino acids: CASSFPRWDLQETQYF. In nucleotides, the CDR3 is TGTGCCAGCAGCTTCCCTCGGTGGGACCTCCAAGAGACCCAGTACTTC. The gene calls are TRBV7-2 and TRBJ2-5; D may correspond to TRBD1 or TRBD2 (5 bases each). CDR3 size: 16 residues. Germline V gene lookup returns CDR1 SGHTA and CDR2 FQGNSA. Trimming cost V 3 bases and J 1 base, with 15 bases left between them.

The chain employs TRBV5-1 and TRBJ2-4; D unresolved. The J call may be mistaken, given a closer DNA end match to TRBJ2-7. This CDR3 has 13 residues. The germline CDR1 and CDR2 sequences are SGHRS and YFSETQ. The chain's CDR3 is CASSFDQSSEQYF. CDR3 bases: TGCGCCAGCAGCTTCGATCAGTCAAGCGAGCAGTACTTC.

This chain joins TRBV10-3 and TRBJ2-1; 12 bases align to TRBD2. Per the germline V gene, CDR1 is ENHRY and CDR2 is SYGVKD. There are 16 residues in the CDR3. V gave up 4 bases and J gave up 9 bases; unmatched junction bases: 10. As DNA, the CDR3 is TGTGCCATCAGTGCCCAATCTAGCGGGGGGGCCTCTGAGCAGTTCTTC. Protein: CAISAQSSGGASEQFF.